This TCR beta chain was recovered during a study of regulatory T cells in long-lasting Graves disease. CDR1 and CDR2 from the germline V gene are SQVTM and ANQGSEA. The V segment lost 1 base and the J segment 6 bases; nucleotides outside the gene matches: 2. The CDR3 runs to 13 residues. About this clonotype itself: This sequence may be a read error, since a much larger clone differs from it by one base.

The time point is: persistent/refractory GD, antithyroid drugs over 5 years with positive TRAb. From RNA extracted from PBMCs, the TCR library was made. Staff drew roughly 10 milliliters of peripheral blood into EDTA tubes. With iRepertoire HTBI primers and Arm-PCR of CDR3 regions, TCR beta libraries were built. Each CDR3 protein is one row after TCRdb ran MiXCR on the multiplex PCR reads. The sample consists of 400,000 to 500,000 distinct CDR3 sequences, roughly 23% of them appearing once. The chain uses TRBV29-1 and TRBJ2-7; 11 nucleotides align to TRBD2. This clonotype was obtained from a female donor with Graves disease. The sequencing here drew on peripheral blood mononuclear cells (PBMCs), taken when the disease was refractory, from a patient treated with antithyroid drugs. CDR3 residues: CSVEGLAGGEQYF. CDR3 nucleotides: TGCAGCGTTGAAGGTCTAGCGGGAGGCGAGCAGTACTTC.